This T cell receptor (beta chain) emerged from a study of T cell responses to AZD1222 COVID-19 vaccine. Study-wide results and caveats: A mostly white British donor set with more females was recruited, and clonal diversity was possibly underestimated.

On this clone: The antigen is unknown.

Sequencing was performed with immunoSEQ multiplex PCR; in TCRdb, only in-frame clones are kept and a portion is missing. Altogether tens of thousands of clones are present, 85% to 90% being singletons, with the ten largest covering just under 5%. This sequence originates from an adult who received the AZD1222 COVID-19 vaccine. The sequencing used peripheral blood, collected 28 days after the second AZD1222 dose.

This CDR3 reads CAWSKGLNTEAFF. CDR3 coding DNA: TGTGCCTGGAGTAAGGGATTGAACACTGAAGCTTTCTTT. The chain carries TRBV30 and TRBJ1-1; D not certain. The ends were cut back, 2 bases at V and 0 bases at J, with 7 bases in the middle. The germline V gene has CDR1 GTSNPN and CDR2 SVGIG (reference sequence). The length of the CDR3 is 13 residues.